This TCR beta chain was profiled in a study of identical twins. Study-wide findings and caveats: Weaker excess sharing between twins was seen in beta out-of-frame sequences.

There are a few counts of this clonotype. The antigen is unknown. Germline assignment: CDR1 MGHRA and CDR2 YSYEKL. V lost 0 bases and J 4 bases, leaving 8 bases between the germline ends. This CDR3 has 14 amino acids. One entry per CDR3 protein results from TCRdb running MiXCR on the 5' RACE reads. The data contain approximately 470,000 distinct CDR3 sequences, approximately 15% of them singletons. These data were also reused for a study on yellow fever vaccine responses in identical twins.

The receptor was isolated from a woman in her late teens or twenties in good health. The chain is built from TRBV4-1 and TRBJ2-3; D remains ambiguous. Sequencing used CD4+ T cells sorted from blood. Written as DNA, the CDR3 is TGCGCCAGCAGCCAAGAGCGTAGACCAGATACGCAGTATTTT. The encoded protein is CASSQERRPDTQYF.